These T cell receptor beta chains were read from a single sample in a study of human T cells and chemical hapten exposure. MiXCR was run by TCRdb on the RACE reads, yielding one entry per CDR3 protein. This table has approximately 260,000 distinct CDR3 sequences, just under 8% appearing once. The specimen was whole blood, collected in connection with sensitization to the hapten diphenylcyclopropenone (DPC). These receptors came from a man younger than 35 with alopecia areata. Some clones in this sample may be carry-over from other donors' samples. Both conserved end residues are trimmed from each CDR3. Each record gives: V gene, J gene, CDR3 protein.

>TRBV5-1|TRBJ1-4
ASSPAGTDNEKLF
>TRBV5-1|TRBJ1-5
ASSFSGERNQPQH
>TRBV29-1|TRBJ1-1
SAPDTEAF
>TRBV7-2|TRBJ2-5
ASSPWDSETQY
>TRBV7-6|TRBJ2-1
ASSYAGLAGYNEQF
>TRBV6-5|TRBJ2-7
ASSRVPNEQY
>TRBV2|TRBJ1-2
ASSDRASDGYT
>TRBV6-2/TRBV6-3|TRBJ2-2
ASSYAPRGGNTGELF
>TRBV24-1|TRBJ2-3
ATSDGRGSATDTQY
>TRBV10-3|TRBJ1-2
AITHPGTGNYGYT